The present T cell receptor (beta chain) was sequenced within a study of shared clonotypes between healthy human individuals. Naive CD8 isolation took CD45RO-negative cells positively selected for CCR7 and excluded terminally differentiated effector memory CD45RA+ cells. Sequencing used immunoSEQ multiplex PCR; TCRdb keeps in-frame clones, though not all of them. The sample consists of approximately 1.9 million clones, around 93% of them appearing once. CDR3 length: 15 amino acids. CDR1 and CDR2 from the germline V gene are LNHNV and YYDKDF (reference sequence). V was clipped by 8 bases and J by 6 bases, with 19 bases between them.

This TCR came from a young man in good health. Some clones in this sample may be carry-over from other donors' samples. The genes are TRBV15 and TRBJ2-2; D is uncertain. Sequencing input: naive CD8+ T cells from PBMCs. DNA for the CDR3: TGTGCCACCCACCCCGACCTAATGGGTCCCGGGGAGCTGTTTTTT. Amino acids: CATHPDLMGPGELFF.